These T cell receptor beta chains were read from a single sample in a study of T-cell memory formation after mild COVID-19. TCRdb re-called the 5' RACE reads with MiXCR, one entry per CDR3 protein. Here the sample spans roughly 300,000 distinct CDR3 sequences, 15% to 20% being singletons. Input material: PBMCs or a T cell subset sorted from them (not recorded which). These receptors all stem from a young man who had mild COVID-19 (a few samples of this study predate the infection). Cell type and time point are not known. CDR3s include the opening cysteine and the closing phenylalanine or tryptophan. A D gene is named only where the DNA matches it firmly. Size values are once, few and many counts, or a class for expanded clones, and some rows have none.

d_call: -
j_call: TRBJ1-2
v_call: TRBV5-1
clone_size: many
cdr3_aa: CASSFLTSNYGYTF
cdr3_nt: TGCGCCAGCTCTTTTCTTACGTCTAACTATGGCTACACCTTC

d_call: TRBD1
j_call: TRBJ1-1
v_call: TRBV5-1
clone_size: few
cdr3_aa: CASSRGTVMNTEAFF
cdr3_nt: TGCGCCAGCAGCCGCGGGACAGTCATGAACACTGAAGCTTTCTTT

d_call: TRBD2
j_call: TRBJ2-2
v_call: TRBV25-1
clone_size: -
cdr3_aa: CASSGLAGGLNTGELFF
cdr3_nt: TGTGCCAGCAGTGGTCTAGCGGGGGGCCTTAACACCGGGGAGCTGTTTTTT

d_call: -
j_call: TRBJ2-7
v_call: TRBV18
clone_size: -
cdr3_aa: CASSPPHRSDSYEQYF
cdr3_nt: TGTGCCAGCTCACCGCCCCACAGATCAGACTCCTACGAGCAGTACTTC

d_call: TRBD1
j_call: TRBJ2-7
v_call: TRBV20-1
clone_size: few
cdr3_aa: CSAGQGAQSHEQYF
cdr3_nt: TGCAGTGCTGGACAGGGGGCGCAGTCCCACGAGCAGTACTTC

d_call: -
j_call: TRBJ1-5
v_call: TRBV7-8
clone_size: -
cdr3_aa: CASSLDPGLFQPQHF
cdr3_nt: TGTGCCAGCAGCTTAGACCCCGGTCTCTTTCAGCCCCAGCATTTT

d_call: -
j_call: TRBJ2-1
v_call: TRBV5-1
clone_size: many
cdr3_aa: CASSLRGYQSRTLITSYNEQFF
cdr3_nt: TGCGCCAGCAGCTTGCGGGGGTATCAATCCCGTACTCTCATTACCTCCTACAATGAGCAGTTCTTC

d_call: -
j_call: TRBJ1-6
v_call: TRBV7-2
clone_size: few
cdr3_aa: CASSLGRGRGAYNSPLHF
cdr3_nt: TGTGCCAGCAGCTTAGGAAGGGGGAGGGGAGCCTATAATTCACCCCTCCACTTT

d_call: -
j_call: TRBJ2-7
v_call: TRBV19
clone_size: few
cdr3_aa: CASGIRYEQYF
cdr3_nt: TGTGCCAGTGGTATACGCTACGAGCAGTACTTC

d_call: TRBD1
j_call: TRBJ1-5
v_call: TRBV7-9
clone_size: many
cdr3_aa: CASSTQGDQPQHF
cdr3_nt: TGTGCCAGCAGCACACAGGGGGATCAGCCCCAGCATTTT

d_call: -
j_call: TRBJ1-2
v_call: TRBV7-2
clone_size: few
cdr3_aa: CASSFDSSYGYTF
cdr3_nt: TGTGCCAGCAGCTTTGACAGTAGCTATGGCTACACCTTC

d_call: TRBD1
j_call: TRBJ1-4
v_call: TRBV18
clone_size: few
cdr3_aa: CASSRGTGRKEKLFF
cdr3_nt: TGTGCCAGCTCACGGGGGACAGGGAGAAAAGAAAAACTGTTTTTT

d_call: -
j_call: TRBJ1-2
v_call: TRBV7-2
clone_size: -
cdr3_aa: CASSLDGSYGYTF
cdr3_nt: TGTGCCAGCAGCTTAGACGGTAGTTATGGCTACACCTTC

d_call: -
j_call: TRBJ2-1
v_call: TRBV5-1
clone_size: -
cdr3_aa: CASSSGVMAYNEQFF
cdr3_nt: TGCGCCAGCAGCTCGGGGGTAATGGCCTACAATGAGCAGTTCTTC

d_call: -
j_call: TRBJ1-6
v_call: TRBV28
clone_size: -
cdr3_aa: CASSPHPRADRYNSPLHF
cdr3_nt: TGTGCCAGCAGTCCCCATCCCAGGGCCGACAGGTATAATTCACCCCTCCACTTT